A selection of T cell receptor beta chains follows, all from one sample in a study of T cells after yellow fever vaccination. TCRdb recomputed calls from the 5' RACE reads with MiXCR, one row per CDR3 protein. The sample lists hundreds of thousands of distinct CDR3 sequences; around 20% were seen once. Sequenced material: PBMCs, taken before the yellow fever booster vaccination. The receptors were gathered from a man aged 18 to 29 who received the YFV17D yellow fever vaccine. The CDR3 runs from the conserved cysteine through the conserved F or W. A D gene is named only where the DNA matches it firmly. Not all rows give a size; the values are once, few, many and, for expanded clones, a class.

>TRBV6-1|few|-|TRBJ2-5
TGTGCCAGCAGTGTACCCAGCCCCCAAGAGACCCAGTACTTC
CASSVPSPQETQYF
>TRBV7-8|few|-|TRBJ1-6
TGTGCCAGCAGCTTAGCCCTCAATTCACCCCTCCACTTT
CASSLALNSPLHF
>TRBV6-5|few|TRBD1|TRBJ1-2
TGTGCCAGCAGTTTCTCCTCCGGCCTAGGGACAGCCTTGTATGGCTACACCTTC
CASSFSSGLGTALYGYTF
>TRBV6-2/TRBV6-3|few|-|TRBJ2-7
TGTGCCAGCAGTTCCCCCCCCTACGAGCAGTACTTC
CASSSPPYEQYF
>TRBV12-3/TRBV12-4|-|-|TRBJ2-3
TGTGCCAGCAACCTCGACCCGGGCACAGATACGCAGTATTTT
CASNLDPGTDTQYF
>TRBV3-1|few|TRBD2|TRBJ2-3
TGTGCCAGCAGCGCACAATCCGCAGCGGGGGAGTGGTCGGATACGCAGTATTTT
CASSAQSAAGEWSDTQYF
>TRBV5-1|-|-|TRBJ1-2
TGCGCCAGCAGCTTGGCCCCACAAGATGGCTACACCTTC
CASSLAPQDGYTF
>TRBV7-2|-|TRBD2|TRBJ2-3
TGTGCCAGCACCTGGGGGGGGTCTAGCACAGATACGCAGTATTTT
CASTWGGSSTDTQYF
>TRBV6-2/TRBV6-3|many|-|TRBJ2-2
TGTGCCAGCAGTTACCGCCGACTAGTCCCCATTACGAACACCGGGGAGCTGTTTTTT
CASSYRRLVPITNTGELFF
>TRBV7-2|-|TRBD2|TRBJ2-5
TGTGCCAGCACTTTAGAGGCTAGCGGGGGGGCAAAGACCCAGTACTTC
CASTLEASGGAKTQYF
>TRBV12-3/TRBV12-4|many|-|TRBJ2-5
TGTGCTTCCAGGCCGGACCAAGAGACCCAGTACTTC
CASRPDQETQYF
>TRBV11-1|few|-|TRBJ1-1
TGTGCCAGCGGAGGGGTTGACACTGAAGCTTTCTTT
CASGGVDTEAFF
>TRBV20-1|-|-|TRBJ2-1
TGCAGTGCTAGACGAAGGCCCAATGAGCAGTTCTTC
CSARRRPNEQFF
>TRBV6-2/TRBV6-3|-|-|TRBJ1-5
TGTGCCAGCAAGTGGCAGGATCAGCCCCAGCATTTT
CASKWQDQPQHF
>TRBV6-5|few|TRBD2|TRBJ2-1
TGTGCCAGCAGACCGGGACTAGCCTACAATGAGCAGTTCTTC
CASRPGLAYNEQFF
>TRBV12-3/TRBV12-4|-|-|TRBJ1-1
TGTGCCAGCAGTTTTCAGGCGGTTAACACTGAAGCTTTCTTT
CASSFQAVNTEAFF
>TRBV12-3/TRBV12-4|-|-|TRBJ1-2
TGTGCCAGCAGTCAACAGAACTATGGCTACACCTTC
CASSQQNYGYTF
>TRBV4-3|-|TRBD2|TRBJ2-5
TGCGCCAGCAGCCAAAGGACTAGCGGGGGCGAACGCCAAGAGACCCAGTACTTC
CASSQRTSGGERQETQYF
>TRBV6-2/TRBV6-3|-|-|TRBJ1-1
TGTGCCAGCAGCTATGGACAGACGCCCCATTTCTTCGACACTGAAGCTTTCTTT
CASSYGQTPHFFDTEAFF
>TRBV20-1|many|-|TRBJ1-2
TGCAGTGCAAGGGACGGCTATGGCTACACCTTC
CSARDGYGYTF
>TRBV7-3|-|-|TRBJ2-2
TGTGCCAGCAGCTCACAGGCGGTGGTCACCGGGGAGCTGTTTTTT
CASSSQAVVTGELFF
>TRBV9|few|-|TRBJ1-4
TGTGCCAGCAGCGTAGAGGCGTTGGGCGAAAAACTGTTTTTT
CASSVEALGEKLFF
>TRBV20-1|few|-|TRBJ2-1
TGCAGTGCCGAGTCCGTTGAGCAGTTCTTC
CSAESVEQFF
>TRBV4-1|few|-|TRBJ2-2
TGCGCCAGCAGCCAAGATCTGACGACCGGGGAGCTGTTTTTT
CASSQDLTTGELFF
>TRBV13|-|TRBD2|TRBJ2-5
TGTGCCAGCAGCACCATCGGACTAGCGAACTTC
CASSTIGLANF
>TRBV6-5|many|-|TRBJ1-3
TGTGCCAGCAGGGGAGGCAGTATCTCTGGAAACACCATATATTTT
CASRGGSISGNTIYF
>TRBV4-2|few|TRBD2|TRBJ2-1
TGTGCCAGCAGCGCGCGACTAGCGGGGGGTCATTACAATGAGCAGTTCTTC
CASSARLAGGHYNEQFF
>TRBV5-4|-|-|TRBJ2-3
TGTGCCAGCAGCGTGAGTCAGGCTACGCAGTATTTT
CASSVSQATQYF
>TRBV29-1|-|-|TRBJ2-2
TGCAGCGTTGAGGTCACCGGGGAGCTGTTTTTT
CSVEVTGELFF